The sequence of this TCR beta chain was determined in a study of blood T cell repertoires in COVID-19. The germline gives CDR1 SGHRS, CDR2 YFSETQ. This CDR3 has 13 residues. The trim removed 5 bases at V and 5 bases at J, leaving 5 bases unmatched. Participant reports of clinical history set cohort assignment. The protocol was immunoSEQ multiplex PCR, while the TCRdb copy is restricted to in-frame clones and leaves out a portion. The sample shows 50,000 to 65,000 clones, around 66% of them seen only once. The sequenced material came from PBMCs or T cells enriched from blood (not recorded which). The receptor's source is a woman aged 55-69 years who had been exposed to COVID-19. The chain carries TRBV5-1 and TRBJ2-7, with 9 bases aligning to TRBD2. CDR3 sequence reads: CASRTSGTNEQYF. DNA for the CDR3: TGCGCCAGCAGGACTAGCGGAACCAACGAGCAGTACTTC.